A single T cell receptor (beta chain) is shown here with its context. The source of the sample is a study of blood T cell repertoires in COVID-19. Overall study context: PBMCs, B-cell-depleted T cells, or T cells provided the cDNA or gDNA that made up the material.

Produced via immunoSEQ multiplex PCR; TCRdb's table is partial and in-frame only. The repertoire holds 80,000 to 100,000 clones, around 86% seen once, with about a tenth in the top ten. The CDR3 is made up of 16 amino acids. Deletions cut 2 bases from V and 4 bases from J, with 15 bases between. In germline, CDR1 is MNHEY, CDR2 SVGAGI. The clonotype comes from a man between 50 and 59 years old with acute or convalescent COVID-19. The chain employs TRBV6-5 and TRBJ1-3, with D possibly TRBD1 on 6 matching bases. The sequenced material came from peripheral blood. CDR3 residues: CASSYTGSVSGNTIYF. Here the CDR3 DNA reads TGTGCCAGCAGTTACACAGGGTCCGTCTCGGGAAACACCATATATTTT.